This is a list of T cell receptor beta chains from one sample in a study of blood T cell repertoires in COVID-19. Sequencing was performed with immunoSEQ multiplex PCR; in TCRdb, only in-frame clones are kept and a portion is missing. The sample holds some 72,000 clones, around 89% seen once. The material sequenced was peripheral blood. These TCRs come from a man aged 55-75 years with acute or convalescent COVID-19. CDR3s include the opening cysteine and the closing phenylalanine or tryptophan. D genes are given only for firm matches. Size tells how often a clone was seen (once, few, many) or the class of an expanded clone, and some rows leave it out.

TRBD1	TRBJ2-2	.	TRBV5-1	TGCGCCAGCAGAATAGTGGGACAGGGGAACACCGGGGAGCTGTTTTTT	CASRIVGQGNTGELFF
TRBD1	TRBJ1-2	.	TRBV9	TGTGCCAGCAGCGTAGGGAGACAGGGACCCGCAGGTTATGGCTACACCTTC	CASSVGRQGPAGYGYTF
TRBD1	TRBJ1-5	.	TRBV10-3	TGTGCCATCAGCCGACAGGGAGATCAGCCCCAGCATTTT	CAISRQGDQPQHF
TRBD1	TRBJ1-2	.	TRBV5-1	TGCGCCAGCAGCTTTCGGACAGGGGGAAATGGCTACACCTTC	CASSFRTGGNGYTF
TRBD1	TRBJ1-3	.	TRBV9	TGTGCCAGCAGCGTTGGACAGGGGCCTCGTGGAAACACCATATATTTT	CASSVGQGPRGNTIYF
TRBD1	TRBJ1-5	.	TRBV6-5	TGTGCCAGCAACCCAATGACAGGGGGCCATCAGCCCCAGCATTTT	CASNPMTGGHQPQHF
TRBD2	TRBJ2-7	.	TRBV5-1	TGCGCCAGCAGCTTGGCCGGTAGCGGGAGAAACCACGAGCAGTACTTC	CASSLAGSGRNHEQYF
TRBD1	TRBJ2-7	few	TRBV7-3	TGTGCCAGCAGCCTTAGGGGACAGACTTCCTACGAGCAGTACTTC	CASSLRGQTSYEQYF
TRBD1	TRBJ1-1	once	TRBV6-1	TGTGCCAGCAGTGAAGCGGGACAGGGGTTCACTGAAGCTTTCTTT	CASSEAGQGFTEAFF
.	TRBJ1-1	few	TRBV5-1	TGCGCCAGCAGCTTGGCCGAGGGGAACACTGAAGCTTTCTTT	CASSLAEGNTEAFF
TRBD2	TRBJ2-5	.	TRBV30	TGTGCCTGGAGTGTACCCCGGGGGAGGGGATTCCAGACCCAGTACTTC	CAWSVPRGRGFQTQYF
.	TRBJ1-5	.	TRBV28	TGTGCCAGCATCCGGGACATCGGTCAGCCCCAGCATTTT	CASIRDIGQPQHF
.	TRBJ2-1	.	TRBV5-1	TGCGCCAGCAGCTCCCTCAGGCTCGGGGGGCAACGGAATGAGCAGTTCTTC	CASSSLRLGGQRNEQFF
.	TRBJ2-7	.	TRBV6-5	TGTGCCAGCAGTCCAACCCGACATGTGTACGAGCAGTACTTC	CASSPTRHVYEQYF
TRBD2	TRBJ2-3	.	TRBV12-5	TGTGCTAGTGGTTTGGTAACGACTAGCGGAGATACGCAGTATTTT	CASGLVTTSGDTQYF
.	TRBJ1-1	.	TRBV3-1/TRBV3-2	TGTGCCAGCAGCCCCACAGGGACCGGGGACACTGAAGCTTTCTTT	CASSPTGTGDTEAFF
TRBD1	TRBJ1-5	.	TRBV18	TGTGCCAGCTCACCAGGACAGGGGCGCGGGTCCAATCAGCCCCAGCATTTT	CASSPGQGRGSNQPQHF
.	TRBJ1-1	.	TRBV6-1	TGTGCCAGCAGTGAACGGGCGGGGAACACTGAAGCTTTCTTT	CASSERAGNTEAFF
.	TRBJ1-2	few	TRBV2	TGTGCCAGCAGTGAGAACACGATCATTAACTATGGCTACACCTTC	CASSENTIINYGYTF
TRBD1	TRBJ1-6	few	TRBV19	TGTGCCAGTAGTATCTCCAGGGGGCAATCTTCACCCCTCCACTTT	CASSISRGQSSPLHF
TRBD1	TRBJ2-7	few	TRBV4-1	TGCGCCAGCAGCCAAATTCGGGACAGGTACCACGAGCAGTACTTC	CASSQIRDRYHEQYF
.	TRBJ2-7	once	TRBV12-3/TRBV12-4	TGTGCCAGCAGTTTTTACGCGACGGGCGAGCAGTACTTC	CASSFYATGEQYF